Below are 23 T cell receptor beta chains sequenced from a single sample in a study of early T cells in non-severe SARS-CoV-2 infection. TCRdb processed the 5' RACE reads anew with MiXCR; each CDR3 protein has one entry. This repertoire shows 86,000 or so distinct CDR3 sequences, 5% to 7% found once; its top ten account for roughly 7.8%. Source material: whole blood. These receptors came from an adult who was a healthcare worker with PCR-confirmed SARS-CoV-2 infection or an uninfected control (not recorded which).

This clonotype was observed at least ten times. The chain is built from TRBV12-3 or TRBV12-4 and TRBJ1-2; 7 bases fit TRBD1. This CDR3 has 13 amino acids. J was trimmed by 7 bases and V by 5 bases; bases with no gene match: 7. The DNA for the CDR3 is TGTGCCAGCAGTACCGACAGGGACGGTGGCTACACCTTC. Translating gives CASSTDRDGGYTF.

This clonotype was counted many times. The J gene is TRBJ1-2, the V gene TRBV13; D is possibly TRBD1 (5 bases). Germline CDR1 is PRHDT and CDR2 is FYEKMQ (reference sequence). The V gene lost 1 base and the J gene lost 8 bases, with 8 bases spanning the gap. The CDR3 runs to 12 residues. The CDR3, as DNA: TGTGCCAGCAGCTTAGTAAGGGACGGCTACACCTTC. This encodes CASSLVRDGYTF.

The CDR3 is CASSKTGGNTEAFF. The CDR3 DNA reads TGCGCCAGCAGCAAGACAGGGGGGAACACTGAAGCTTTCTTT. V gene TRBV5-1 combines with J gene TRBJ1-1; 9 bases fit TRBD1. J was trimmed by 1 base and V by 4 bases; bases with no gene match: 2. Germline assignment: CDR1 SGHRS and CDR2 YFSETQ. This CDR3 comprises 14 residues.

This chain links TRBV24-1 with TRBJ2-5; no firm D call. Trimming pared 6 bases from V and 2 bases from J, leaving 9 bases between. The V gene's germline CDR1 is KGHDR and CDR2 SFDVKD. The CDR3 is 13 residues long. In DNA, the CDR3 is TGTGCCACCAGTCGGTCCGGACAAGAGACCCAGTACTTC. It specifies CATSRSGQETQYF.

This clonotype came up a few times. V gene TRBV3-1 combines with J gene TRBJ1-2; 7 nucleotides agree with TRBD1. CDR3 size: 17 residues. Germline trimming cut 1 base from V and 2 bases from J; bases unmatched to any gene: 10. Germline V CDR1 and CDR2: LGHDT, YNNKEL (reference sequence). The CDR3 here is CASSQAAVARGNYGYTF. Here the CDR3 DNA reads TGTGCCAGCAGCCAAGCTGCGGTTGCCAGGGGGAACTATGGCTACACCTTC.

Ten or more counts support this clonotype. The genes are TRBV5-8 and TRBJ2-7; 12 bases are shared with TRBD2. This CDR3 contains 15 residues. Germline V gene lookup returns CDR1 SGHTS and CDR2 YDEGEE. V gave up 0 bases and J gave up 5 bases; unmatched junction bases: 3. This chain's CDR3 is CASSLVLAGGHEQYF. The CDR3 region has the DNA TGTGCCAGCAGCTTGGTACTAGCGGGGGGCCACGAGCAGTACTTC.

This clonotype has a handful of counts. The gene calls are TRBV6-1 and TRBJ1-1, with 7 nucleotides matching TRBD1. V was clipped by 4 bases and J by 1 base; unmatched bases: 12. The germline gives CDR1 MNHNS, CDR2 SASEGT. The CDR3 contains 17 residues. As DNA, the CDR3 is TGTGCCAGCAGTGCGCGAATGAACAGGGGACAGAACACTGAAGCTTTCTTT. Protein product: CASSARMNRGQNTEAFF.

This clonotype was observed at least ten times. The V and J genes are TRBV6-5 and TRBJ1-4, with D unclear. This CDR3 contains 16 residues. CDR1 is MNHEY and CDR2 is SVGAGI in the germline V gene. The germline V and J ends were trimmed by 4 bases and 0 bases, with 12 bases remaining between them. CDR3 nucleotide sequence: TGTGCCAGCAGTTCACACGGAGGTGCAACTAATGAAAAACTGTTTTTT. Protein product: CASSSHGGATNEKLFF.

This clonotype was counted ten times or more. The CDR3 region has the DNA TGTGCCAGCAGCCAACCGACTAGCGGATATGAGCAGTTCTTC. It is translated as CASSQPTSGYEQFF. The chain is built from TRBV14 and TRBJ2-1, with 9 positions matching TRBD2. Germline V gene sequence: CDR1 SGHDN, CDR2 FVKESK. The CDR3 has 14 residues. After removal of 2 bases from V and 8 bases from J, the junction contained 4 bases not matched to a gene.

The table lists this clonotype with many counts. The chain couples TRBV11-2 to TRBJ2-3; D might be TRBD1 (7 bases). CDR1 is SGHAT and CDR2 is FQNNGV in the germline V gene. This CDR3 has 16 residues. V was shortened by 5 bases and J by 0 bases, with 15 bases between the two germline ends. The CDR3 DNA reads as TGTGCCAGCAGCCTGCAGGGGGGCCTTAGCACAGATACGCAGTATTTT. This codes for CASSLQGGLSTDTQYF.

This clonotype was seen at least ten times. The V and J genes are TRBV7-9 and TRBJ1-4; D gene ambiguous. Per the germline V gene, CDR1 is SEHNR and CDR2 is FQNEAQ (reference sequence). This CDR3 has 14 residues. The V and J ends lost 5 bases and 7 bases respectively, with 14 bases between them. CDR3 bases: TGTGCCAGCAGCCCTATGGGAATGGCTGAAAAACTGTTTTTT. Translation gives CASSPMGMAEKLFF.

This clonotype was picked up many times. The chain is built from TRBV5-6 and TRBJ2-7; TRBD1 matches 7 bases. This CDR3 region has 15 residues. From germline, CDR1 is SGHDT and CDR2 YYEEEE. J was trimmed by 5 bases and V by 0 bases; bases with no gene match: 8. CDR3 residues: CASSLETGIHHEQYF. The CDR3 nucleotides are TGTGCCAGCAGCTTGGAGACAGGGATCCACCACGAGCAGTACTTC.

This clonotype was observed many times. The chain employs TRBV18 and TRBJ2-5; 12 bases fit TRBD1. CDR3 length equals 15 residues. CDR1 and CDR2 from the germline V gene are KGHSH and LQKENI. V lost 2 bases and J lost 7; bases outside the gene matches: 5. CDR3 bases: TGTGCCAGCTCACCAAAGGGACAGGGGGCCGGGACCCAGTACTTC. This sequence encodes CASSPKGQGAGTQYF.

This clonotype was seen a handful of times. This chain links TRBV12-5 with TRBJ2-7; perhaps TRBD2 as D (5 bases). From germline, CDR1 is LGHNT and CDR2 FRNRAP. The CDR3 consists of 11 residues. V lost 3 bases, J lost 5 bases, and 5 bases lay in between. The CDR3 loop is CASGFGDEQYF. The DNA of the CDR3 is TGTGCTAGTGGTTTCGGGGACGAGCAGTACTTC.

This clonotype was seen at least ten times. The gene calls are TRBV20-1 and TRBJ2-5; a possible D gene is TRBD2 (6 bases). The CDR3 runs to 15 residues. Germline V gene data show CDR1 as DFQATT and CDR2 as SNEGSKA (reference sequence). Trimming shortened V by 6 bases and J by 1 base, and 18 bases separated the two germline ends. The CDR3 is CSALLAGSIQETQYF. The CDR3 DNA sequence: TGCAGTGCCCTCCTCGCCGGGAGCATCCAAGAGACCCAGTACTTC.

This clonotype appeared a few times. The CDR3 region has the DNA TGTGCCACCAGTGATTTTCCCTCTCCGGGACCGAGGGAGGAAGCCTACGAGCAGTACTTC. This translates into CATSDFPSPGPREEAYEQYF. The rearrangement uses TRBV24-1 and TRBJ2-7; a possible D gene is TRBD2 (6 bases). Germline V CDR1 and CDR2: KGHDR, SFDVKD. Trimming shortened V by 1 base and J by 2 bases, and 26 bases separated the two germline ends. This CDR3 spans 20 amino acids.

In its sample, this clonotype was seen many times. This sequence joins TRBV29-1 and TRBJ1-2; D gene ambiguous. V dropped 4 bases and J dropped 4 bases, with 7 bases sitting between them. CDR3 length: 11 residues. Germline values: CDR1 SQVTM, CDR2 ANQGSEA. The CDR3 coding sequence is TGCAGCGTTGTAGAGGGCTATGGCTACACCTTC. Translating it yields CSVVEGYGYTF.

This clonotype was counted at least ten times. The CDR3 bases are TGTGCCAGCAGTACGGGACGGTACAATCAGCCCCAGCATTTT. It specifies CASSTGRYNQPQHF. The genes are TRBV6-5 and TRBJ1-5, with TRBD1 as a possible D gene (5 bases). The CDR3 covers 14 residues. V was pared by 5 bases and J by 3 bases, with 11 bases between. Germline values: CDR1 MNHEY, CDR2 SVGAGI.

V usage is TRBV14 and J usage is TRBJ2-7; tentatively, D is TRBD2 (6 bases). The CDR3 is made up of 14 amino acids. CDR1 is SGHDN, CDR2 FVKESK, per germline. The germline V and J ends were trimmed by 0 bases and 2 bases, with 8 bases remaining between them. The CDR3 is CASSQEWGAYEQYF. The CDR3 coding sequence is TGTGCCAGCAGCCAAGAATGGGGGGCCTACGAGCAGTACTTC.

This clonotype was observed a handful of times. The chain carries TRBV7-9 and TRBJ2-1, with 8 bases that match TRBD2. CDR1 and CDR2 from the germline V gene are SEHNR and FQNEAQ (reference sequence). The CDR3 extends over 14 amino acids. V lost 5 bases and J lost 8; bases outside the gene matches: 8. The CDR3 loop is CASSPGGGNHEQFF. The CDR3 DNA reads TGTGCCAGCAGCCCCGGGGGGGGCAACCATGAGCAGTTCTTC.

This clonotype appeared a few times. This chain links TRBV27 with TRBJ2-7; D perhaps matches TRBD1 (5 bases). Germline V gene lookup returns CDR1 MNHEY and CDR2 SMNVEV (reference sequence). V was pared by 1 base and J by 6 bases, with 13 bases between. The CDR3 extends over 14 amino acids. CDR3 residues: CASSLFGRASEQYF. The CDR3 nucleotides are TGTGCCAGCAGTTTATTCGGCAGGGCATCCGAGCAGTACTTC.

This clonotype has a single count. This chain links TRBV4-3 with TRBJ2-7; D is perhaps TRBD2 (5 bases). This CDR3 spans 13 amino acids. Germline CDR1 LGHNA, CDR2 YSLEER. V was shortened by 4 bases and J by 5 bases, with 12 bases between the two germline ends. CDR3 region: CASSRGLRNEQYF. The CDR3, as DNA: TGCGCCAGCAGCCGAGGGTTGAGGAACGAGCAGTACTTC.

The J gene is TRBJ1-3, the V gene TRBV12-3 or TRBV12-4; D call uncertain. This CDR3 spans 15 amino acids. Trimming shortened V by 3 bases and J by 8 bases, and 17 bases separated the two germline ends. This CDR3 reads CASSFSGRTFHTIYF. The CDR3 coding sequence is TGTGCCAGCAGTTTTTCCGGCAGGACCTTCCACACCATATATTTT.